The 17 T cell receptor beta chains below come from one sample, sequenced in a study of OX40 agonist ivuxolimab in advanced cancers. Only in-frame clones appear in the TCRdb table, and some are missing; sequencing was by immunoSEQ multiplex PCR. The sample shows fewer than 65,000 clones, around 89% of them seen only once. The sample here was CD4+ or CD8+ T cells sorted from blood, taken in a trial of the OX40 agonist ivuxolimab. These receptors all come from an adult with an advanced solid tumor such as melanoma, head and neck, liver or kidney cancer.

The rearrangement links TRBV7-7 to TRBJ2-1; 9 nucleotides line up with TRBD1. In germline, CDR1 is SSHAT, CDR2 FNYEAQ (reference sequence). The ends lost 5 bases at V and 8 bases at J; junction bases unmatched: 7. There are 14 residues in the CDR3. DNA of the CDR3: TGTGCCAGCAGCCCCGGGACAGGGAACGATGAGCAGTTCTTC. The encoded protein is CASSPGTGNDEQFF.

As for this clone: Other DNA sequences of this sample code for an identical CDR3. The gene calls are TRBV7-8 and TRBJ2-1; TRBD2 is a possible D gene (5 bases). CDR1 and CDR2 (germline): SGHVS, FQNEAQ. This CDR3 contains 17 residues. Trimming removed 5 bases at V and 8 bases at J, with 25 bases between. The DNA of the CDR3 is TGTGCCAGCAGCCATCCGCGTAAACCTACTAGTTTGGATGAGCAGTTCTTC. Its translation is CASSHPRKPTSLDEQFF.

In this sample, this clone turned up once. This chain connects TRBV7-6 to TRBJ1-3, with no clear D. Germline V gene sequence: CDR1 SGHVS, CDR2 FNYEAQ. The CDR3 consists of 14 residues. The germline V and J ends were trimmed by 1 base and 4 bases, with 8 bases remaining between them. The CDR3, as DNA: TGTGCCAGCAGCTTAGGTGCCTCCGGAAACACCATATATTTT. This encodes CASSLGASGNTIYF.

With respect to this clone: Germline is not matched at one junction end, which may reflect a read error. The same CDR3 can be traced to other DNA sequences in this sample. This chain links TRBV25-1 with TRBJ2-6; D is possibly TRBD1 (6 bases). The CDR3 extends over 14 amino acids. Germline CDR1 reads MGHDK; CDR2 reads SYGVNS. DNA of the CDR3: TGTGCCAGCAGTGCAGGGTCAGGGGCCAACGTCCTAACTTTC. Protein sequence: CASSAGSGANVLTF.

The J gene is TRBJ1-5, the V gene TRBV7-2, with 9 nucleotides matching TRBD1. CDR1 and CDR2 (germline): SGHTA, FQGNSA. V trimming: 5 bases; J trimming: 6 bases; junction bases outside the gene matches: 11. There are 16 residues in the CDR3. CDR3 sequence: CASSGQGLSVSQPQHF. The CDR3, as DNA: TGTGCCAGCAGCGGACAGGGGTTGAGTGTGAGTCAGCCCCAGCATTTT.

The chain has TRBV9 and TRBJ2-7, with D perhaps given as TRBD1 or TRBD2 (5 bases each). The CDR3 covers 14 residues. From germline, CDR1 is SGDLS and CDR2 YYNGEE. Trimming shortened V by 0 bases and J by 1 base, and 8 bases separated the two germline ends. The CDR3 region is CASSVVGGSYEQYF. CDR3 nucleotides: TGTGCCAGCAGCGTAGTTGGGGGATCCTACGAGCAGTACTTC. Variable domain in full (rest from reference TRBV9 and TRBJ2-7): DSGVTQTPKHLITATGQRVTLRCSPRSGDLSVYWYQQSLDQGLQFLIQYYNGEERAKGNILERFSAQQFPDLHSELNLSSLELGDSALYFCASSVVGGSYEQYFGPGTRLTVT.

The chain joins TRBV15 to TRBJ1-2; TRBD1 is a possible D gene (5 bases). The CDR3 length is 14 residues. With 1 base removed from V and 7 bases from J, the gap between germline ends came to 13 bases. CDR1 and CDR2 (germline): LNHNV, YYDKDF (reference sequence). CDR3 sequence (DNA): TGTGCCACCAGCAGAGGGGACCGGCTGGGTGGCTACACCTTC. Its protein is CATSRGDRLGGYTF.

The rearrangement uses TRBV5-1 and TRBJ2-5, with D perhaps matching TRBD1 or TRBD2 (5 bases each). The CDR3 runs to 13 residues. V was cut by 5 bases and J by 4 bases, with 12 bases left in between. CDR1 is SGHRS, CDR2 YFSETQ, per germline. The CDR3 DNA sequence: TGCGCCAGCAGTATCGGGACCCTAGAGACCCAGTACTTC. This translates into CASSIGTLETQYF.

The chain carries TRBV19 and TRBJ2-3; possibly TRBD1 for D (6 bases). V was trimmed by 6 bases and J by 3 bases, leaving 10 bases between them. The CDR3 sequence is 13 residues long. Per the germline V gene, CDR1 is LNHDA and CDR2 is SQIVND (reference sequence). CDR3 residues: CASSARGTDTQYF. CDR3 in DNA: TGTGCCAGTAGCGCCAGGGGAACAGATACGCAGTATTTT.

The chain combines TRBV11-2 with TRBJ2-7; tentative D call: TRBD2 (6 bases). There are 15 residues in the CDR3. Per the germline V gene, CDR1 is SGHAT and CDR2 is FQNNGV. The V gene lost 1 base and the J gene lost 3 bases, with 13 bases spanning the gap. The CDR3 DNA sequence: TGTGCCAGCAGCTTAGGGCGGGGAACCTTCTACGAGCAGTACTTC. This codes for CASSLGRGTFYEQYF. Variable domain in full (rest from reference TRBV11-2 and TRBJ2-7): EAGVAQSPRYKIIEKRQSVAFWCNPISGHATLYWYQQILGQGPKLLIQFQNNGVVDDSQLPKDRFSAERLKGVDSTLKIQPAKLEDSAVYLCASSLGRGTFYEQYFGPGTRLTVT.

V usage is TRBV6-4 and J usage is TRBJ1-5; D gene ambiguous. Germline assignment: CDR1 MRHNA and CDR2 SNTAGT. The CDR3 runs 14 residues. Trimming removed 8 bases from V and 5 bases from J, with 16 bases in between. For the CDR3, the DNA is TGTGCCAGCTCAGAGGACGGGTTTTATCAGCCCCAGCATTTT. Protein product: CASSEDGFYQPQHF.

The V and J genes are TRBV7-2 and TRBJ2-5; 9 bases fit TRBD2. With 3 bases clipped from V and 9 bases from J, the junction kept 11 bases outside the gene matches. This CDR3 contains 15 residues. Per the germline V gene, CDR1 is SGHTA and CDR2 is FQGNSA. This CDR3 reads CASSFYSLAGSAQYF. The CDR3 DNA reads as TGTGCCAGCAGCTTCTATAGTCTAGCGGGGTCAGCCCAGTACTTC.

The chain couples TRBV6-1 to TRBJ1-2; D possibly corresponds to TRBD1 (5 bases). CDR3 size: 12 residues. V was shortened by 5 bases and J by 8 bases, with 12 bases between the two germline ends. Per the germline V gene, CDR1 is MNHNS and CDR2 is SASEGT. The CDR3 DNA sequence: TGTGCCAGCAGTCAGGGTCTCCGCGGCTACACCTTC. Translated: CASSQGLRGYTF.

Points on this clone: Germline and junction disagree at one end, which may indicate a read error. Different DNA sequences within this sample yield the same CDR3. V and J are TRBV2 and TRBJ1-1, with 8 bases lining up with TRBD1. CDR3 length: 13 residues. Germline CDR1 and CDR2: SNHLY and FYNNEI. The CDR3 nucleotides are TGTGCCAGCAGCGGGGACAGGATCTCTGAGGCTTTCTTT. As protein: CASSGDRISEAFF.

CDR3 bases: TGTGCCAGCAGCTTAGGGGGGGCGGCAAAAAATGAGCAGTTCTTC. This encodes CASSLGGAAKNEQFF. The chain carries TRBV7-2 and TRBJ2-1; D possibly uses TRBD1 or TRBD2 (6 bases each). Germline CDR1 and CDR2: SGHTA and FQGNSA. CDR3 size: 15 residues. Trimming left V 1 base short and J 7 bases short, with 14 bases between.

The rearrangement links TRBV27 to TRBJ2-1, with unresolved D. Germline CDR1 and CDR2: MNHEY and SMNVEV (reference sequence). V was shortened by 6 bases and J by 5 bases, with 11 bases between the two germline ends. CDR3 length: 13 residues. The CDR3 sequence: CASRSGLNNEQFF. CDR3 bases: TGTGCCAGCAGGTCTGGGCTAAACAATGAGCAGTTCTTC.

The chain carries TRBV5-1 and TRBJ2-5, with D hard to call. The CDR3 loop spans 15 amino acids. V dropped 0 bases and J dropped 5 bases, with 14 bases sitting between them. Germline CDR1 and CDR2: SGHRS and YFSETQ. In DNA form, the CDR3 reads TGCGCCAGCAGCTTGGGTCCACAACTGGGGGAGACCCAGTACTTC. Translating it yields CASSLGPQLGETQYF.